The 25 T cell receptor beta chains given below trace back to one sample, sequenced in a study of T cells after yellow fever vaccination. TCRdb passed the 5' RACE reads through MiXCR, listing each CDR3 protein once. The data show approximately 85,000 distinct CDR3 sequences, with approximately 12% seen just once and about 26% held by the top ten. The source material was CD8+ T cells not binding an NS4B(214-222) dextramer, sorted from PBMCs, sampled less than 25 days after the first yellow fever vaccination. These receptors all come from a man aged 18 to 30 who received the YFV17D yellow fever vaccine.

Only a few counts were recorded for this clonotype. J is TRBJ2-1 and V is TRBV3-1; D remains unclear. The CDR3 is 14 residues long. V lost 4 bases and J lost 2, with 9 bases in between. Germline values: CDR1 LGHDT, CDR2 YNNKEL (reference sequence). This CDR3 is CASSRVQTYNEQFF. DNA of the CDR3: TGTGCCAGCAGCCGGGTACAGACCTACAATGAGCAGTTCTTC.

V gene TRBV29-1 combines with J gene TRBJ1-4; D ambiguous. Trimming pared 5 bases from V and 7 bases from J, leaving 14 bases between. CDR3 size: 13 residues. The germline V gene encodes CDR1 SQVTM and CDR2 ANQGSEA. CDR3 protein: CSVPTDGSEKLFF. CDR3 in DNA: TGCAGCGTTCCTACAGACGGTTCTGAAAAACTGTTTTTT.

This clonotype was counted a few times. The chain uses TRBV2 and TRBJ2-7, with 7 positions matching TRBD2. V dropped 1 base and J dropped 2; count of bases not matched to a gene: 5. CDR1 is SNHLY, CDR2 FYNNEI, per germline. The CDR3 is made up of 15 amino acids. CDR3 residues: CASSEDVRGAYEQYV. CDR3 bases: TGTGCCAGCAGTGAAGACGTTCGGGGGGCCTACGAGCAGTACGTC.

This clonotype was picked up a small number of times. CDR3 coding DNA: TGTGCCAGCAGGGGACAGGGGAACAATGAGCAGTTCTTC. Its translation: CASRGQGNNEQFF. The chain couples TRBV5-4 to TRBJ2-1; 10 bases agree with TRBD1. The length of the CDR3 is 13 residues. The V and J ends lost 5 bases and 5 bases, in that order; junction bases with no gene match: 1. Germline CDR1 reads SGHNT; CDR2 reads YYREEE (reference sequence).

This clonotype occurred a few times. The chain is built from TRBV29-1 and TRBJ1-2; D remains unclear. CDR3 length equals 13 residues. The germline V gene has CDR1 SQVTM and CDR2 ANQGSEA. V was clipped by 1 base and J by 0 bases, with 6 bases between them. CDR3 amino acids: CSVEGGANYGYTF. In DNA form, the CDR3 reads TGCAGCGTTGAAGGGGGAGCTAACTATGGCTACACCTTC. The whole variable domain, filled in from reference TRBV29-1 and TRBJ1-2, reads SAVISQKPSRDICQRGTSLTIQCQVDSQVTMMFWYRQQPGQSLTLIATANQGSEATYESGFVIDKFPISRPNLTFSTLTVSNMSPEDSSIYLCSVEGGANYGYTFGSGTRLTVV.

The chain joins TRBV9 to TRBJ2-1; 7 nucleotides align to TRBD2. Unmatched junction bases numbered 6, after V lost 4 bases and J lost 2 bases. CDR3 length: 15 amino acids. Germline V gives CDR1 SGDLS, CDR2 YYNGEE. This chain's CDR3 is CASSPRGTPYNEQFF. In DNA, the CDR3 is TGTGCCAGCAGCCCGCGGGGGACCCCCTACAATGAGCAGTTCTTC.

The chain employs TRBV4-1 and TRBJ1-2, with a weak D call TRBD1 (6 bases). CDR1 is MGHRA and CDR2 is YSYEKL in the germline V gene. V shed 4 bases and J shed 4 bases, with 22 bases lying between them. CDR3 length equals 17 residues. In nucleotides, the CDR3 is TGCGCCAGCAGCCCCGACAGGAGGTGGTCGATGCTCTATGGCTACACCTTC. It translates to CASSPDRRWSMLYGYTF.

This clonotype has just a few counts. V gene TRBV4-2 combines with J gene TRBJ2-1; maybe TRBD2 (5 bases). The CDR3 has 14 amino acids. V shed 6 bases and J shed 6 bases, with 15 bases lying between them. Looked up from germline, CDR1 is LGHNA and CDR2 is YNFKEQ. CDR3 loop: CASRTLVGSNEQFF. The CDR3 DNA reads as TGTGCCAGCAGGACCTTAGTAGGGAGCAATGAGCAGTTCTTC.

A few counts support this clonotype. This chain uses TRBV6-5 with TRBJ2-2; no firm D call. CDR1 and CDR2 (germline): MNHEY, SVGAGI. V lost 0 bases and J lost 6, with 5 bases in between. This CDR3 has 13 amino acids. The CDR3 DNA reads TGTGCCAGCAGTTACTCGGGTCCCGGGGAGCTGTTTTTT. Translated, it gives CASSYSGPGELFF.

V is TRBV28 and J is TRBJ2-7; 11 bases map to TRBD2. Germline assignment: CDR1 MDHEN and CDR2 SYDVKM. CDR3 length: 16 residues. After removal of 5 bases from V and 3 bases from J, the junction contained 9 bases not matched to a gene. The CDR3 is CASSLTSGATYYEQYV. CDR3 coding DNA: TGTGCCAGCAGTCTGACTAGCGGGGCCACCTACTACGAGCAGTACGTC.

The CDR3 nucleotides are TGTGCCTGGAGTGAAGGGGCTTCGTACGAGCAGTACTTC. This sequence encodes CAWSEGASYEQYF. This sequence joins TRBV30 and TRBJ2-7; D perhaps matches TRBD1 (5 bases). CDR3 length equals 13 residues. The germline CDR1 and CDR2 sequences are GTSNPN and SVGIG (reference sequence). Trimming shortened V by 1 base and J by 4 bases, and 11 bases separated the two germline ends.

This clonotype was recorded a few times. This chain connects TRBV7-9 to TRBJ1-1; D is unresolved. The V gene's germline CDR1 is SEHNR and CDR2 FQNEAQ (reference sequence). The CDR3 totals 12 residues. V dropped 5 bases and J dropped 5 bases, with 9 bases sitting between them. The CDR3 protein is CASSLGVTEAFF. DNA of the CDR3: TGTGCCAGCAGCCTCGGGGTAACTGAAGCTTTCTTT.

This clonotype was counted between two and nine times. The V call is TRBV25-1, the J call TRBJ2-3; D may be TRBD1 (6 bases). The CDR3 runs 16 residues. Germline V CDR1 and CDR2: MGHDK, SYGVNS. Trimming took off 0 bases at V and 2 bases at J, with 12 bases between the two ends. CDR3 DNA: TGTGCCAGCAGTGAATATTTCGGACAGACCACAGATACGCAGTATTTT. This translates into CASSEYFGQTTDTQYF.

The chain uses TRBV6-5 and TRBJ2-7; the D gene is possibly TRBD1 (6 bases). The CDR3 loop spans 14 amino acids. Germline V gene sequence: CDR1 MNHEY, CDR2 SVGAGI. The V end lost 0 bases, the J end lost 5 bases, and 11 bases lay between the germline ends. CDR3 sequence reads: CASSYSGQSNEQYV. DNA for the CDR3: TGTGCCAGCAGTTACTCCGGACAGTCTAACGAGCAGTACGTC.

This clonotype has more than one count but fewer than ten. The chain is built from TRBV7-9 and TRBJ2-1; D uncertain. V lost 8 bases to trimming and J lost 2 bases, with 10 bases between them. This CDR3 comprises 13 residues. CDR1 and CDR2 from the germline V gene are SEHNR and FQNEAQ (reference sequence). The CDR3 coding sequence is TGTGCCAGCCTTGGACCGACCTACAATGAGCAGTTCTTC. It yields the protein CASLGPTYNEQFF.

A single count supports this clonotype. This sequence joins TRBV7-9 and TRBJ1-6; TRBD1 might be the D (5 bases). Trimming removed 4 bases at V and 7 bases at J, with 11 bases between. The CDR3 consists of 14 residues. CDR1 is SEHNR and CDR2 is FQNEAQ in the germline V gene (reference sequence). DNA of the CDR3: TGTGCCAGCAGCTACGACAGCCGAAATTCACCCCTCCACTTT. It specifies CASSYDSRNSPLHF.

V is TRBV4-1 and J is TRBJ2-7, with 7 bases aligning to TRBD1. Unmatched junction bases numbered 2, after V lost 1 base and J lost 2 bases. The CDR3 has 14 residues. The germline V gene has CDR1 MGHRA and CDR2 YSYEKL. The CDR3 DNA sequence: TGCGCCAGCAGCCAAGGGCAGGGGGCCTACGAGCAGTACGTC. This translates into CASSQGQGAYEQYV.

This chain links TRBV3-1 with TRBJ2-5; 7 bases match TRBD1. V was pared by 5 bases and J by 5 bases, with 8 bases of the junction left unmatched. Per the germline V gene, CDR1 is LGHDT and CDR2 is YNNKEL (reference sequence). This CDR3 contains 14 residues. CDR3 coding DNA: TGTGCCAGCAGCGATCGACAGGGCTGGGAGACCCAGTACTTC. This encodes CASSDRQGWETQYF.

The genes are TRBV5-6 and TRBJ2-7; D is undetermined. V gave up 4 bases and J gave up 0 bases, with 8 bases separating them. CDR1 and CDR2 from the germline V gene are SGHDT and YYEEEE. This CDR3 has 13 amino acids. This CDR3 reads CASSGVDSYEQYV. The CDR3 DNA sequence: TGTGCCAGCAGCGGGGTAGACTCCTACGAGCAGTACGTC.

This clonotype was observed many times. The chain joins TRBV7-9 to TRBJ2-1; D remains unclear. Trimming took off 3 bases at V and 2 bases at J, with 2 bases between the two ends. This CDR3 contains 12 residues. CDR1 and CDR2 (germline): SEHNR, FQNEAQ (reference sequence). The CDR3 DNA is TGTGCCAGCAGCTTGGCCTACAATGAGCAGTTCTTC. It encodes CASSLAYNEQFF.

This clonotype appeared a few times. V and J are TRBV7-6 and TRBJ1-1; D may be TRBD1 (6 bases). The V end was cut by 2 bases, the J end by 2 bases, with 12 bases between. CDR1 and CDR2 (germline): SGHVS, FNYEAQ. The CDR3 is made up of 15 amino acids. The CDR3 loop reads CASSLWQGQNTEAFF. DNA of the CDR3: TGTGCCAGCAGCTTATGGCAGGGACAAAACACTGAAGCTTTCTTT.

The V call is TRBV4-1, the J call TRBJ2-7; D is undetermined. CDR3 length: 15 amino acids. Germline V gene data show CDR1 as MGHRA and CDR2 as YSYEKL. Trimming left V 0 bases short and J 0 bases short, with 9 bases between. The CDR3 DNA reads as TGCGCCAGCAGCCAAGATTTATTTGGCTCCTACGAGCAGTACTTC. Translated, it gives CASSQDLFGSYEQYF.

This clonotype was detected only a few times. CDR3 coding DNA: TGCGCCAGCAGCCAAGTTCTGCGGGGGGGTTCCTACGAGCAGTACTTC. Translating gives CASSQVLRGGSYEQYF. The V call is TRBV4-1, the J call TRBJ2-7; TRBD2 matches 9 bases. The CDR3 covers 16 residues. CDR1 MGHRA and CDR2 YSYEKL come from the germline V gene. J gave up 1 base and V 1 base, and 5 bases lay outside the gene matches.

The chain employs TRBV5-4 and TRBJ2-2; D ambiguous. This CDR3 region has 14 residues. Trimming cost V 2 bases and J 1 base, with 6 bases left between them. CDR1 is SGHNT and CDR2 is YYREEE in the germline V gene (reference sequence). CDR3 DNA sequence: TGTGCCAGCAGCTTAGCAGGGAACACCGGGGAGCTGTTTTTT. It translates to CASSLAGNTGELFF.

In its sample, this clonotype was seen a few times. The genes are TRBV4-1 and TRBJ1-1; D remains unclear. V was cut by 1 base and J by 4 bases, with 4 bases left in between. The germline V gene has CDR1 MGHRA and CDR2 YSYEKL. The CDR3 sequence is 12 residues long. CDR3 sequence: CASSQAGTEAFF. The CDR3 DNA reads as TGCGCCAGCAGCCAAGCGGGCACTGAAGCTTTCTTT.